This entry describes one T cell receptor beta chain. The target antigen is unknown. This sample was taken from a study of T cell repertoires in cytomegalovirus infection. Looking at the study overall: In the study, CMV epitopes included recently identified HLA-C-restricted and well-studied HLA-B-restricted ones. Public TCR beta signatures marked donors with CMV infection and the matching HLA. Overall study findings and caveats: CMV-specific TCR beta clonotypes restricted by HLA-C were the ones dominating the ex vivo response. Summed frequency of shared TCR beta families picked out CMV carriers who also had the relevant HLA.

TCRdb used MiXCR to reprocess the reads, holding one entry per CDR3 protein. The sample comprises about 900,000 distinct CDR3 sequences, roughly 30% of which are singletons, and about an eighth rests with the top ten. The sequence was obtained from a human donor in good health (CMV status not recorded). Some clones in this sample may be carry-over from other donors' samples. Sequenced material: cultured CD8+ T cells from PBMCs, taken from culture after CMV antigen stimulation.

The CDR3 region is CSVEVPVWGAKNIQYF. The CDR3 DNA reads TGCAGCGTTGAAGTCCCGGTATGGGGAGCCAAAAACATTCAGTACTTC. The V and J genes are TRBV29-1 and TRBJ2-4; D is undetermined. Germline V gene lookup returns CDR1 SQVTM and CDR2 ANQGSEA. V gave up 1 base and J gave up 0 bases, with 13 bases separating them. The CDR3 consists of 16 residues.